The 17 T cell receptor beta chains listed next were all sequenced from one sample in a study of shared clonotypes between healthy human individuals (dated by TCRdb to between 2020 and 2021). The method was the immunoSEQ multiplex PCR assay. Sourced from immuneACCESS, this table was stored by TCRdb with only in-frame sequences that have V and J called. A share of the clones is absent; for the studies checked, an unresolved V gene accounts for under half, and the remainder has no known explanation. The sample yields 2,500,000 or so clones; around nine tenths were counted once. 0.13% to 0.15% of the sample goes to the ten largest clones. The sequencing sample was made of naive CD4+ T cells sorted from blood. What the cell subset or site label conveys for this sample: CD45RA+ positively selected. The receptors were gathered from a man younger than 35 in good health.

The rearrangement uses TRBV27 and TRBJ2-3; 7 positions agree with TRBD2. Germline CDR1 reads MNHEY; CDR2 reads SMNVEV (reference sequence). V shed 5 bases and J 2 bases; nucleotides not matched to a gene: 7. The CDR3 totals 15 residues. The CDR3 loop is CASSRWLADTDTQYF. The CDR3 coding sequence is TGTGCCAGCAGTCGGTGGCTAGCGGACACAGATACGCAGTATTTT.

The chain couples TRBV5-1 to TRBJ2-7; 10 bases are shared with TRBD1. The CDR3 contains 15 residues. Trimming removed 0 bases from V and 4 bases from J; junction bases left unmatched: 4. Germline assignment: CDR1 SGHRS and CDR2 YFSETQ. CDR3 bases: TGCGCCAGCAGCTTGGAGACAGGGGGCCCTTACGAGCAGTACTTC. Translation gives CASSLETGGPYEQYF.

The J gene is TRBJ1-5, the V gene TRBV6-6; 8 bases line up with TRBD1. V shed 3 bases and J 10 bases; nucleotides not matched to a gene: 11. Germline V gene lookup returns CDR1 MNHNY and CDR2 SVGAGI (reference sequence). This CDR3 comprises 15 residues. The CDR3 DNA is TGTGCCAGCAGTTATACCCTGACAGGGGCCATACCCCAGCATTTT. Protein product: CASSYTLTGAIPQHF.

This sequence joins TRBV5-4 and TRBJ2-2, with 10 bases matching TRBD2. Unmatched junction bases numbered 5, after V lost 6 bases and J lost 3 bases. The CDR3 runs 15 residues. Germline V gene lookup returns CDR1 SGHNT and CDR2 YYREEE (reference sequence). The CDR3 region has the DNA TGTGCCAGCAACAGCGGGGGGGACTACACCGGGGAGCTGTTTTTT. It specifies CASNSGGDYTGELFF.

V is TRBV28 and J is TRBJ1-2; 8 positions match TRBD1. The CDR3 totals 15 residues. After removal of 5 bases from V and 4 bases from J, the junction contained 9 bases not matched to a gene. Germline V gene sequence: CDR1 MDHEN, CDR2 SYDVKM. In DNA, the CDR3 is TGTGCCAGCAGTAAATCAGGGGGCGCCGGCTATGGCTACACCTTC. This gives the protein CASSKSGGAGYGYTF.

This chain uses TRBV6-5 with TRBJ2-5; D might be TRBD1 (6 bases). The J call may be faulty, since TRBJ2-7 better matches the DNA end. Germline V gene lookup returns CDR1 MNHEY and CDR2 SVGAGI. The CDR3 totals 14 residues. The CDR3 region has the DNA TGTGCCAGCAGTTTGCACAGGGCCTCCTACGAGCAGTACTTC. Translation gives CASSLHRASYEQYF.

As DNA, the CDR3 is TGTGCCAGCAGCGGGCAAAGGGAAGGGAACGAGCAGTACTTC. Translating gives CASSGQREGNEQYF. V is TRBV9 and J is TRBJ2-7; D remains ambiguous. Trimming shortened V by 3 bases and J by 5 bases, and 15 bases separated the two germline ends. Germline CDR1 and CDR2: SGDLS and YYNGEE. This CDR3 is 14 amino acids long. The full variable domain, completed using reference TRBV9 and TRBJ2-7, is DSGVTQTPKHLITATGQRVTLRCSPRSGDLSVYWYQQSLDQGLQFLIQYYNGEERAKGNILERFSAQQFPDLHSELNLSSLELGDSALYFCASSGQREGNEQYFGPGTRLTVT.

This chain links TRBV11-3 with TRBJ1-1; 8 positions match TRBD1. V trimming: 5 bases; J trimming: 0 bases; junction bases outside the gene matches: 8. The length of the CDR3 is 16 residues. Germline V CDR1 and CDR2: SGHNT, YENEEA. CDR3 nucleotide sequence: TGTGCCAGCAGCCCCGGAGGACAGGGAATGAACACTGAAGCTTTCTTT. It is translated as CASSPGGQGMNTEAFF.

The chain has TRBV28 and TRBJ2-1; 10 positions agree with TRBD2. Germline CDR1 reads MDHEN; CDR2 reads SYDVKM. With 7 bases clipped from V and 3 bases from J, the junction kept 0 bases outside the gene matches. The CDR3 is 13 amino acids. The CDR3 spells CASTSGGYNEQFF. The CDR3, as DNA: TGTGCCAGCACTAGCGGGGGCTACAATGAGCAGTTCTTC.

DNA of the CDR3: TGCGCCAGCAGCCACTTCGGGAGAACGCGGGAGCAGTACTTC. It is translated as CASSHFGRTREQYF. V is TRBV4-1 and J is TRBJ2-5; 7 bases agree with TRBD2. The CDR3 sequence is 14 residues long. Germline V gene lookup returns CDR1 MGHRA and CDR2 YSYEKL. Unmatched junction bases numbered 12, after V lost 3 bases and J lost 11 bases.

This chain uses TRBV6-5 with TRBJ1-1; 7 positions match TRBD1. Germline CDR1 is MNHEY and CDR2 is SVGAGI. The CDR3 length is 15 residues. J was trimmed by 1 base and V by 4 bases; bases with no gene match: 6. The CDR3 sequence: CASSLGQDWNTEAFF. CDR3 bases: TGTGCCAGCAGTTTAGGACAGGACTGGAACACTGAAGCTTTCTTT.

V and J are TRBV9 and TRBJ2-2, with 12 nucleotides matching TRBD1. The CDR3 has 19 amino acids. CDR1 and CDR2 (germline): SGDLS, YYNGEE. V lost 0 bases, J lost 4 bases, and 10 bases stayed unmatched. CDR3 coding DNA: TGTGCCAGCAGCGTAGTTTTAGGGACAGGGGGCTTCGGCACCGGGGAGCTGTTTTTT. Its protein product is CASSVVLGTGGFGTGELFF. The complete variable domain, with remaining parts taken from reference TRBV9 and TRBJ2-2, reads DSGVTQTPKHLITATGQRVTLRCSPRSGDLSVYWYQQSLDQGLQFLIQYYNGEERAKGNILERFSAQQFPDLHSELNLSSLELGDSALYFCASSVVLGTGGFGTGELFFGEGSRLTVL.

The gene calls are TRBV6-6 and TRBJ1-3; unclear D gene. V lost 1 base, J lost 2 bases, and 12 bases lay in between. Germline assignment: CDR1 MNHNY and CDR2 SVGAGI (reference sequence). The CDR3 sequence is 16 residues long. The CDR3 nucleotides are TGTGCCAGCAGTTACTTCTTGTCAGCAACTGGAAACACCATATATTTT. As protein: CASSYFLSATGNTIYF.

The rearrangement joins TRBV19 to TRBJ2-1; TRBD1 matches 8 bases. This CDR3 region has 15 residues. J lost 7 bases, V lost 6 bases, and 11 bases had no gene match. From germline, CDR1 is LNHDA and CDR2 SQIVND (reference sequence). The CDR3 loop is CASRVGQGAPNEQFF. The CDR3 coding sequence is TGTGCCAGTAGAGTCGGGCAGGGGGCGCCGAATGAGCAGTTCTTC.

The chain employs TRBV28 and TRBJ2-5; no reliable D call. Germline assignment: CDR1 MDHEN and CDR2 SYDVKM. Trimming removed 7 bases from V and 7 bases from J, with 16 bases in between. The CDR3 length is 13 residues. DNA for the CDR3: TGTGCCAGCATGAAGGGCCACATGCGGACCCAGTACTTC. Translation gives CASMKGHMRTQYF.

This clone showed up just once. The sample has other DNA sequences that encode this CDR3 too. The chain has TRBV27 and TRBJ2-2, with 7 bases aligning to TRBD1. The junction had 3 bases not matched to a gene; V was cut back by 5 bases and J by 0 bases. This CDR3 has 15 amino acids. CDR1 and CDR2 (germline): MNHEY, SMNVEV (reference sequence). The CDR3 DNA sequence: TGTGCCAGCAGTCCCGGGACAGCGAACACCGGGGAGCTGTTTTTT. This translates into CASSPGTANTGELFF.

The chain carries TRBV2 and TRBJ2-7, with a weak D call TRBD1 (5 bases). The CDR3 is 11 amino acids. With 3 bases removed from V and 13 bases from J, the gap between germline ends came to 13 bases. The germline CDR1 and CDR2 sequences are SNHLY and FYNNEI. The CDR3 reads CASSESAGPYF. The CDR3 bases are TGTGCCAGCAGTGAGTCGGCAGGGCCCTACTTC.